Listed below are T cell receptor beta chains from one sample, sequenced in a study of breast tumors, draining lymph nodes, adjacent tissues. TCRdb analysed the multiplex PCR reads with MiXCR anew, one entry per CDR3 protein. The sample yields 200,000 to 250,000 distinct CDR3 sequences, approximately 36% seen once. The sample comprised axillary lymph node tissue. The receptors originated from a female donor with breast cancer. Some clones in this sample may be carry-over from other donors' samples. Both conserved end residues are part of each CDR3. D genes are given only for firm matches. Clone size is shown for a subset of rows, as once, few, many or a class of expanded clone.

>few|TRBV28|TRBD1|TRBJ2-2|14
TGTGCCAGCAAGACAGGGGAGAACACCGGGGAGCTGTTTTTT
CASKTGENTGELFF
>NA|TRBV7-2|TRBD2|TRBJ2-5|15
TGTGCCAGCAGCTCCCAGGTTACCGGGGGGGAGACCCAGTACTTC
CASSSQVTGGETQYF
>many|TRBV6-1|NA|TRBJ1-5|14
TGTGCCAGCAGTGAAGCAATTAGCAATCAGCCCCAGCATTTT
CASSEAISNQPQHF
>many|TRBV5-1|TRBD2|TRBJ2-3|15
TGCGCCAGCAGCCGGAGCGGGGATAACACAGATACGCAGTATTTT
CASSRSGDNTDTQYF
>NA|TRBV5-1|NA|TRBJ1-2|15
TGTGCCAGCAGTTTATCGCCGAGGGGGGACTATGGCTACACCTTC
CASSLSPRGDYGYTF
>NA|TRBV6-5|NA|TRBJ1-6|13
TGTGCCAGAAGACTAGCGAGTAATTCACCCCTCCACTTT
CARRLASNSPLHF
>many|TRBV4-2|NA|TRBJ1-6|16
TGTGCCAGCAGCCAAGATTCGCAGGGGTATAATTCACCCCTCCACTTT
CASSQDSQGYNSPLHF
>NA|TRBV5-1|NA|TRBJ1-6|15
TGCGCCAGCAACCGGGGTCGGAACACTCGTTCACCCCTCCACTTT
CASNRGRNTRSPLHF
>NA|TRBV19|NA|TRBJ2-4|12
TGTGCCAGTAGTATAGGACAAAACATTCAGTACTTC
CASSIGQNIQYF
>NA|TRBV2|TRBD1|TRBJ2-5|14
TGTGCCAGCGGAACAGGGGGCATTCTGGGGACCCAGTACTTC
CASGTGGILGTQYF
>many|TRBV7-2|NA|TRBJ2-6|17
TGTGCCAGCAGCTGGCGGGGGCCGGGCTCTGGGGCCAACGTCCTGACTTTC
CASSWRGPGSGANVLTF
>many|TRBV7-2|NA|TRBJ2-7|14
TGTGCCAGCAGCTTAGATGAGTCTTCCTACGAGCAGTACTTC
CASSLDESSYEQYF
>few|TRBV20-1|TRBD2|TRBJ2-5|16
TGCAGTGCTAGAAAGGGGGTGACTAGCGGGGAAGAGACCCAGTACTTC
CSARKGVTSGEETQYF
>many|TRBV2|TRBD1|TRBJ1-4|15
TGTGCCAGCAGTGAATACGGGACAGGGCGTGAAAAACTGTTTTTT
CASSEYGTGREKLFF
>many|TRBV19|TRBD2|TRBJ2-7|18
TGTGCCAGTAGTAGGGGGACTAGCGGGTCCCCTAAATTTCACGAGCAGTACTTC
CASSRGTSGSPKFHEQYF
>NA|TRBV15|NA|TRBJ1-3|14
TGTGCCACCAGCAGAGGGGCAGGCCGAAACACCATATATTTT
CATSRGAGRNTIYF